This T cell receptor beta chain was found in a study of T-cell reconstitution after alpha-beta-depleted transplantation in children. This clonotype was counted many times. Construction of the TCRbeta library involved unique molecular identifiers. TCRdb re-analysed the PCR reads in MiXCR, keeping a single row per CDR3 protein. The sample has some 200,000 distinct CDR3 sequences, 14% to 15% seen once. The CDR3 is 13 residues long. CDR1 DFQATT and CDR2 SNEGSKA come from the germline V gene (reference sequence). The J segment lost 4 bases and the V segment lost 6 bases, leaving 2 bases of the junction unmatched.

V gene TRBV20-1 combines with J gene TRBJ2-3, with 12 bases identical to TRBD2. Specimen: PBMCs from the stem cell graft donor, collected from the stem cell graft. The receptor comes from a human donor who donated a stem cell graft to a child with acute lymphoblastic leukemia. The CDR3 DNA reads TGCAGTGCCGGGACTAGCGGGTCAGATACGCAGTATTTT. Amino acid sequence: CSAGTSGSDTQYF.